This TCR beta chain is from a study of beta chain features in type 1 diabetes. Study-level findings and limits: In type 1 diabetes patients, VDJ junctions had fewer insertions; deletions at these junctions were more frequent. Significant though moderate, a shortening of TCRB CDR3s appeared in all four CD4+ subsets of Type 1 diabetes patients.

Since all of the isolated RNA was reverse transcribed, expressed TCRB transcripts were what got sequenced. Libraries were prepared by immunoSEQ multiplex PCR; TCRdb keeps only in-frame clonotypes and omits some of them. The sample contains some 150,000 clones, approximately 10% of which appear only once. Deletions cut 0 bases from V and 7 bases from J, with 11 bases between. There are 14 residues in the CDR3. Per the germline V gene, CDR1 is SGHRS and CDR2 is YFSETQ. Of note for this clone: No antigen is known for it.

The sequence was collected from a woman in her 30s with type 1 diabetes. The chain joins TRBV5-1 to TRBJ1-5; the D gene is possibly TRBD1 (6 bases). The specimen sequenced was central memory CD4+ T cells from blood. The CDR3 region has the DNA TGCGCCAGCAGCTTGGGAGGGGGGGACCAGCCCCAGCATTTT. Translating it yields CASSLGGGDQPQHF.